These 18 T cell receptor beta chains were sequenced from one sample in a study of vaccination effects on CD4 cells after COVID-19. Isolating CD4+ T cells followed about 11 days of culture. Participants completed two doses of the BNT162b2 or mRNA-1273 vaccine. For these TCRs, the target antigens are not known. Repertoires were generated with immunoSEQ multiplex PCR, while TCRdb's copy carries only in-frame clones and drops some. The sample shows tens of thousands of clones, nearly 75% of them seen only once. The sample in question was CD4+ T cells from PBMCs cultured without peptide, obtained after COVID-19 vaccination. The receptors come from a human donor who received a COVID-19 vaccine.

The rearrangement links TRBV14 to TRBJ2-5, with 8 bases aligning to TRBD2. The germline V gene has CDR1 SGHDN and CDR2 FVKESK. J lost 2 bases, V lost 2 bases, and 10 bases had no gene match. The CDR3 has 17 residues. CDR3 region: CASSQRLGGGLQETQYF. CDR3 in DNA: TGTGCCAGCAGCCAAAGGCTTGGCGGGGGGCTGCAAGAGACCCAGTACTTC.

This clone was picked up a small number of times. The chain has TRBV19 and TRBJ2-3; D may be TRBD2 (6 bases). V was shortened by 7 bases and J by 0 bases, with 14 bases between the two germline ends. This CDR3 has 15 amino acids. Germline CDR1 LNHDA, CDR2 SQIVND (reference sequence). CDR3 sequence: CASTPGDASTDTQYF. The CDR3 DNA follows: TGTGCCAGTACCCCGGGGGACGCCAGCACAGATACGCAGTATTTT.

For the CDR3, the DNA is TGTGCCAGCTCAACCAACACCGGGACAGTAAACACCGGGGAGCTGTTTTTT. Amino acids: CASSTNTGTVNTGELFF. The chain joins TRBV18 to TRBJ2-2; TRBD1 aligns across 7 bases. Germline V gene sequence: CDR1 KGHSH, CDR2 LQKENI. Germline trimming cut 5 bases from V and 2 bases from J; bases unmatched to any gene: 11. This CDR3 is built from 17 residues.

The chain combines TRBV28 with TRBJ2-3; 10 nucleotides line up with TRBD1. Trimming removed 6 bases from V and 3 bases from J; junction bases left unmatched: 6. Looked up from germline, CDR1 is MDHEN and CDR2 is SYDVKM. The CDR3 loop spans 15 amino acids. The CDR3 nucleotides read TGTGCCAGCAGCTCCGGGACAGGGGATACAGATACGCAGTATTTT. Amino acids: CASSSGTGDTDTQYF.

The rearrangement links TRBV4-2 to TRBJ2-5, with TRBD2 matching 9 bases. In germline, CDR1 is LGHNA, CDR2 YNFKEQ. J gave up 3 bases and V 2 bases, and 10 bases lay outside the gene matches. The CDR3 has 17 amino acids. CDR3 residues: CASSQNPWTSEEETQYF. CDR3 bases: TGTGCCAGCAGCCAAAACCCCTGGACTAGCGAGGAAGAGACCCAGTACTTC.

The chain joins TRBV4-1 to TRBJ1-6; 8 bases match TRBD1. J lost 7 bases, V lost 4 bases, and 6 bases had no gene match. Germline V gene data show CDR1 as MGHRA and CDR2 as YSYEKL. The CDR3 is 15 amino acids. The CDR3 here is CASSLGQVLNSPLHF. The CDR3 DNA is TGCGCCAGCAGCCTGGGACAGGTTCTAAATTCACCCCTCCACTTT.

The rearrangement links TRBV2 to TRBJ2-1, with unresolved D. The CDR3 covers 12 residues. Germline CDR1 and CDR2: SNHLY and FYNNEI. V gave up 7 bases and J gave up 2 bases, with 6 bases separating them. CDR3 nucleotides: TGTGCCAGCACTTCACCCTACAATGAGCAGTTCTTC. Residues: CASTSPYNEQFF.

The CDR3 is CASSEGQGPGNTIYF. In DNA form, the CDR3 reads TGTGCCAGTAGTGAAGGACAGGGTCCTGGAAACACCATATATTTT. This chain joins TRBV19 and TRBJ1-3; 8 nucleotides line up with TRBD1. Trimming cost V 5 bases and J 2 bases; bases outside gene matches: 5. CDR3 size: 15 residues. Germline CDR1 LNHDA, CDR2 SQIVND (reference sequence).

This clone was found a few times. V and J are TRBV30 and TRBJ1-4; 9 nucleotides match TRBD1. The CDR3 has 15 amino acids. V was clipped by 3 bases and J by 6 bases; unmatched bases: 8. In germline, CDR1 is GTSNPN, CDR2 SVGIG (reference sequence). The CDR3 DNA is TGTGCCTGGAGCGAGCCCGGACAGGGGCATGAAAAACTGTTTTTT. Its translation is CAWSEPGQGHEKLFF.

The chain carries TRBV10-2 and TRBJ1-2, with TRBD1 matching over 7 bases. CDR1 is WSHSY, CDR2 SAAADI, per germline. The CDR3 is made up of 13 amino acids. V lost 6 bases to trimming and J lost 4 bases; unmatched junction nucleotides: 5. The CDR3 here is CASRNGTVYGYTF. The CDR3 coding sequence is TGCGCCAGCAGGAACGGGACAGTCTATGGCTACACCTTC.

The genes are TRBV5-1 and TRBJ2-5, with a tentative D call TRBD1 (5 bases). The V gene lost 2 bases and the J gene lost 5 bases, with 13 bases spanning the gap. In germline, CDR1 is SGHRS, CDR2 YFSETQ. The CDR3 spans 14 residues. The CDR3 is CASSFWVGQETQYF. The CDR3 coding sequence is TGCGCCAGCAGCTTTTGGGTGGGGCAGGAGACCCAGTACTTC.

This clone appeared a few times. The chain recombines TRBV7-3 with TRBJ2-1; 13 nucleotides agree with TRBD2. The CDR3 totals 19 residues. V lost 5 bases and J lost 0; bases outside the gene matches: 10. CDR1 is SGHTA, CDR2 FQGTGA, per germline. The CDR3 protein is CASSPHGTSGTSSYNEQFF. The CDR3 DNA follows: TGTGCCAGCAGCCCTCATGGGACTAGCGGGACGAGCTCCTACAATGAGCAGTTCTTC.

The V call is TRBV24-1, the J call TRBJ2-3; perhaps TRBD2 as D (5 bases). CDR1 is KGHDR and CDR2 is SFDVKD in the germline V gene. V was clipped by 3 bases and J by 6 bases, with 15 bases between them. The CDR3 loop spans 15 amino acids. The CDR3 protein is CATSDVSGNWDTQYF. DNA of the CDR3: TGTGCCACCAGTGATGTGTCCGGGAACTGGGATACGCAGTATTTT.

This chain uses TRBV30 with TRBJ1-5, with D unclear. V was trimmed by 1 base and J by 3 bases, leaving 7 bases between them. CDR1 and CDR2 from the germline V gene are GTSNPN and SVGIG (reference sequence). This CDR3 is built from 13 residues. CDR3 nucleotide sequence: TGTGCCTGGAGTGGGGGTAACAATCAGCCCCAGCATTTT. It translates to CAWSGGNNQPQHF.

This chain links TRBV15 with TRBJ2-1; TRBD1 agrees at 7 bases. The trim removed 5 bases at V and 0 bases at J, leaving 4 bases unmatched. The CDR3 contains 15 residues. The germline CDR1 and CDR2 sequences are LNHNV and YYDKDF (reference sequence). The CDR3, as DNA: TGTGCCACCAGCGGGGCAGGGGGCTCCTACAATGAGCAGTTCTTC. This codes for CATSGAGGSYNEQFF.

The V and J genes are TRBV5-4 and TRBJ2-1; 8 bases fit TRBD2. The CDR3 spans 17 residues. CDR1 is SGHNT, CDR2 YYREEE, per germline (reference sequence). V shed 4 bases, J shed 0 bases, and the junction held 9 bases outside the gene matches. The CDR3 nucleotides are TGTGCCAGCAGCCCCGCGGGAGGAACTACCTCCTACAATGAGCAGTTCTTC. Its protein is CASSPAGGTTSYNEQFF.

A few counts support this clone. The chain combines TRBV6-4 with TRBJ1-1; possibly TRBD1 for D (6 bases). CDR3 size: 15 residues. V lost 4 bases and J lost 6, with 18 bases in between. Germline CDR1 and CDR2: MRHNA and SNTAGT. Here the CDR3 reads CASSAEGGARSEAFF. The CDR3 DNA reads TGTGCCAGCAGTGCAGAGGGGGGGGCCCGGTCTGAAGCTTTCTTT.

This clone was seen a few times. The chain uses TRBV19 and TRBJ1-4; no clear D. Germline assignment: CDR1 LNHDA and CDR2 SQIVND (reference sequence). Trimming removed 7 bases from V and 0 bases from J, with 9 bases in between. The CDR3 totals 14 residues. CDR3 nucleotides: TGTGCCAGTACCTCATCTGCAACTAATGAAAAACTGTTTTTT. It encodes CASTSSATNEKLFF. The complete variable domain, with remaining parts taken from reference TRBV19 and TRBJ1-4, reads DGGITQSPKYLFRKEGQNVTLSCEQNLNHDAMYWYRQDPGQGLRLIYYSQIVNDFQKGDIAEGYSVSREKKESFPLTVTSAQKNPTAFYLCASTSSATNEKLFFGSGTQLSVL.